These 32 T cell receptor beta chains were sequenced from one sample in a study of identical twins. TCRdb re-called the 5' RACE reads with MiXCR, one entry per CDR3 protein. The data show 250,000 or so distinct CDR3 sequences, 7.5% seen once. The same specimen was also included in a second study, on yellow fever vaccine responses in identical twins.

The sequenced sample was CD8+ T cells sorted from blood. These receptors all come from a woman between 18 and 29 years old in good health.

This clonotype was observed once. V gene TRBV6-2 or TRBV6-3 combines with J gene TRBJ1-1; no definite D call. Per germline, CDR1 MNHEY and CDR2 SVGEGT. The V end was cut by 2 bases, the J end by 8 bases, with 15 bases between. The CDR3 sequence is 14 residues long. The CDR3 sequence is CASSYRLWAVEAFF. The DNA for the CDR3 is TGTGCCAGCAGTTACCGGTTGTGGGCGGTAGAAGCTTTCTTT.

This clonotype was detected ten times or more. This chain connects TRBV27 to TRBJ1-5; 7 bases agree with TRBD1. The V gene end was trimmed by 5 bases and the J gene end by 6 bases; junction bases not matched to a gene: 10. Germline V gene sequence: CDR1 MNHEY, CDR2 SMNVEV (reference sequence). The CDR3 length is 15 residues. The CDR3 reads CASSPHSGGSQPQHF. The CDR3 region has the DNA TGTGCCAGCAGTCCACACTCAGGGGGAAGTCAGCCCCAGCATTTT.

The chain joins TRBV6-5 to TRBJ2-5; TRBD2 might be the D (6 bases). Trimming removed 0 bases from V and 2 bases from J, with 7 bases in between. This CDR3 is built from 14 residues. Germline V gene data show CDR1 as MNHEY and CDR2 as SVGAGI. CDR3 region: CASSYSGLQETQYF. CDR3 sequence (DNA): TGTGCCAGCAGTTACTCAGGACTACAAGAGACCCAGTACTTC.

As regards this clonotype: An end of the junction does not agree with germline; a read error may underlie this. The chain links TRBV13 to TRBJ2-1; 13 bases map to TRBD2. This CDR3 has 13 amino acids. Germline CDR1 is PRHDT and CDR2 is FYEKMQ (reference sequence). CDR3 nucleotide sequence: TGTGCCAGCAGCTCCGGGACTAGCGGGGCACTCATCTTC. Its translation is CASSSGTSGALIF. The variable domain in full, with the rest retrieved from reference TRBV13 and TRBJ2-1, is AAGVIQSPRHLIKEKRETATLKCYPIPRHDTVYWYQQGPGQDPQFLISFYEKMQSDKGSIPDRFSAQQFSDYHSELNMSSLELGDSALYFCASSSGTSGALIFGPGTRLTVL.

This clonotype occurred many times. The genes are TRBV6-4 and TRBJ1-2; TRBD1 matches 7 bases. CDR1 MRHNA and CDR2 SNTAGT come from the germline V gene. The trim removed 0 bases at V and 6 bases at J, leaving 7 bases unmatched. The CDR3 is 15 residues long. In DNA, the CDR3 is TGTGCCAGCAGTGACTCGGAGACAGGGTTGAATGGCTACACCTTC. Translation gives CASSDSETGLNGYTF.

This chain joins TRBV7-9 and TRBJ2-7, with TRBD1 matching over 9 bases. The germline V gene encodes CDR1 SEHNR and CDR2 FQNEAQ (reference sequence). V shed 1 base and J 6 bases; nucleotides not matched to a gene: 10. The CDR3 loop spans 16 amino acids. As DNA, the CDR3 is TGTGCCAGCAGCTTAGATGGGGGACAGGGAGCCCTCGAGCAGTACGTC. This encodes CASSLDGGQGALEQYV.

In its sample, this clonotype was seen many times. CDR3 protein: CASSRLLGPQPDQPQHF. The CDR3, as DNA: TGCGCCAGCAGCCGTCTTTTGGGACCCCAGCCGGATCAGCCCCAGCATTTT. The chain carries TRBV4-1 and TRBJ1-5, with D possibly being TRBD1 (5 bases). The CDR3 is 17 residues long. Trimming pared 4 bases from V and 5 bases from J, leaving 21 bases between. CDR1 and CDR2 (germline): MGHRA, YSYEKL.

This clonotype was seen at least ten times. The V gene is TRBV10-3, the J gene TRBJ2-2; D gene unclear. Germline V lookup: CDR1 ENHRY, CDR2 SYGVKD. CDR3 length: 16 amino acids. The V gene lost 2 bases and the J gene lost 1 base, with 11 bases spanning the gap. DNA for the CDR3: TGTGCCATCAGTGAGCTTAGGACGATGAACACCGGGGAGCTGTTTTTT. Encoded protein: CAISELRTMNTGELFF.

This chain links TRBV7-9 with TRBJ2-7; D unresolved. The CDR3 extends over 13 amino acids. The ends were cut back, 5 bases at V and 3 bases at J, with 11 bases in the middle. Germline V lookup: CDR1 SEHNR, CDR2 FQNEAQ (reference sequence). This CDR3 reads CASSPVQVYEQYF. The CDR3 nucleotides are TGTGCCAGCAGCCCAGTCCAGGTCTACGAGCAGTACTTC.

The chain is built from TRBV5-6 and TRBJ2-5; the match to TRBD2 covers 7 bases. Losses at the gene ends were 0 bases for V and 4 bases for J; bases not matched to a gene: 9. The CDR3 length is 16 residues. In germline, CDR1 is SGHDT, CDR2 YYEEEE. In DNA form, the CDR3 reads TGTGCCAGCAGCTTGGGAGGAGGCGGGAGTAGAGAGACCCAGTACTTC. It translates to CASSLGGGGSRETQYF. Looking up the rest from reference TRBV5-6 and TRBJ2-5 gives the full variable domain: DAGVTQSPTHLIKTRGQQVTLRCSPKSGHDTVSWYQQALGQGPQFIFQYYEEEERQRGNFPDRFSGHQFPNYSSELNVNALLLGDSALYLCASSLGGGGSRETQYFGPGTRLLVL.

The rearrangement joins TRBV9 to TRBJ2-3, with 8 bases lining up with TRBD2. J gave up 4 bases and V 1 base, and 5 bases lay outside the gene matches. The CDR3 totals 15 residues. CDR1 is SGDLS and CDR2 is YYNGEE in the germline V gene. CDR3 region: CASSVYGGGADTQYF. CDR3 bases: TGTGCCAGCAGCGTATACGGGGGGGGGGCAGATACGCAGTATTTT.

This clonotype was counted a few times. The chain uses TRBV4-1 and TRBJ2-7; D uncertain. Trimming took off 1 base at V and 4 bases at J, with 8 bases between the two ends. The CDR3 loop spans 13 amino acids. The germline CDR1 and CDR2 sequences are MGHRA and YSYEKL. CDR3 sequence (DNA): TGCGCCAGCAGCCAAGCCCCAGAATACGAGCAGTACGTC. Protein sequence: CASSQAPEYEQYV.

This chain joins TRBV27 and TRBJ2-3, with TRBD2 matching 10 bases. CDR3 length: 15 residues. Germline V gene data show CDR1 as MNHEY and CDR2 as SMNVEV (reference sequence). After removal of 6 bases from V and 1 base from J, the junction contained 4 bases not matched to a gene. CDR3 residues: CASSQTSGRTDTQYF. CDR3 DNA sequence: TGTGCCAGCAGCCAGACTAGCGGGCGCACAGATACGCAGTATTTT.

There are many counts of this clonotype. V usage is TRBV2 and J usage is TRBJ2-1; D tentatively reads TRBD1 or TRBD2 (6 bases each). Trimming took 1 base from V and 5 from J, leaving 12 bases between them. This CDR3 has 15 amino acids. From germline, CDR1 is SNHLY and CDR2 FYNNEI. CDR3 in DNA: TGTGCCAGCAGTGAAGAGACAGGAGGGAACAATGAGCAGTTCTTC. Its protein is CASSEETGGNNEQFF.

The sample holds many counts of this clonotype. The rearrangement uses TRBV6-5 and TRBJ1-2; D is unresolved. In germline, CDR1 is MNHEY, CDR2 SVGAGI. Trimming took off 4 bases at V and 4 bases at J, with 19 bases between the two ends. The CDR3 extends over 16 amino acids. The CDR3 loop reads CASSFDPEGIGYGYTF. CDR3 sequence (DNA): TGTGCCAGCAGTTTTGACCCCGAGGGCATCGGCTATGGCTACACCTTC.

This clonotype has ten or more counts. The chain links TRBV5-5 to TRBJ1-1; D gene uncertain. The CDR3 runs to 10 residues. The germline V gene has CDR1 SGHKS and CDR2 YYEKEE (reference sequence). Between the trimmed V and J ends, which lost 8 bases and 5 bases, there was a span of 7 bases. As DNA, the CDR3 is TGTGCCAGTGAAGGAACTGAAGCTTTCTTT. This translates into CASEGTEAFF. Full variable domain (outside the CDR3, taken from reference TRBV5-5 and TRBJ1-1): DAGVTQSPTHLIKTRGQQVTLRCSPISGHKSVSWYQQVLGQGPQFIFQYYEKEERGRGNFPDRFSARQFPNYSSELNVNALLLGDSALYLCASEGTEAFFGQGTRLTVV.

This clonotype was found many times. The V call is TRBV15, the J call TRBJ2-2; D is perhaps TRBD1 (7 bases). CDR3 length equals 16 residues. Germline loops: CDR1 LNHNV, CDR2 YYDKDF (reference sequence). Trimming shortened V by 2 bases and J by 4 bases, and 14 bases separated the two germline ends. CDR3 DNA: TGTGCCACCAGCAGAACTCGACAGGGAGGCACCGGGGAGCTGTTTTTT. It encodes CATSRTRQGGTGELFF.

This chain links TRBV5-1 with TRBJ1-3; D is unresolved. The CDR3 is made up of 16 amino acids. With 2 bases removed from V and 3 bases from J, the gap between germline ends came to 15 bases. Looked up from germline, CDR1 is SGHRS and CDR2 is YFSETQ. Here the CDR3 DNA reads TGCGCCAGCAGCTTTAACCCTCCGGGAGGTGGAAACACCATATATTTT. Its translation: CASSFNPPGGGNTIYF.

This clonotype was seen only a few times. The chain combines TRBV24-1 with TRBJ2-1; the match to TRBD2 covers 9 bases. Germline CDR1 reads KGHDR; CDR2 reads SFDVKD. The length of the CDR3 is 15 residues. Unmatched junction bases numbered 4, after V lost 2 bases and J lost 6 bases. Here the CDR3 DNA reads TGTGCCACCAGTGATTGGCGGGAGGGGAGCAATGAGCAGTTCTTC. Its translation: CATSDWREGSNEQFF.

In this sample, this clonotype turned up many times. This chain uses TRBV20-1 with TRBJ2-5; 11 bases map to TRBD2. J lost 5 bases, V lost 2 bases, and 4 bases had no gene match. The germline CDR1 and CDR2 sequences are DFQATT and SNEGSKA (reference sequence). This CDR3 is 14 amino acids long. The CDR3 DNA is TGCAGTGCTAGACTAGCGGGAGGTTTGGAGACCCAGTACTTC. Translating gives CSARLAGGLETQYF.

The chain joins TRBV20-1 to TRBJ2-5, with D unresolved. The germline gives CDR1 DFQATT, CDR2 SNEGSKA (reference sequence). CDR3 length: 15 amino acids. V shed 5 bases and J shed 4 bases, with 20 bases lying between them. The CDR3 loop reads CSARYPVYGGETQYF. Here the CDR3 DNA reads TGCAGTGCTCGTTATCCGGTTTACGGTGGAGAGACCCAGTACTTC.

This clonotype was detected a few times. CDR3 nucleotides: TGTGCCAGCAGTTACTCTTGGACGGTCCAATCCTACGAGCAGTACTTC. Translation: CASSYSWTVQSYEQYF. This chain joins TRBV6-5 and TRBJ2-7; D remains unclear. There are 16 residues in the CDR3. V dropped 0 bases and J dropped 1 base, with 13 bases sitting between them. Germline CDR1 reads MNHEY; CDR2 reads SVGAGI.

Many counts were recorded for this clonotype. V gene TRBV5-1 combines with J gene TRBJ2-5; 7 bases map to TRBD1. Germline CDR1 reads SGHRS; CDR2 reads YFSETQ. The ends lost 2 bases at V and 0 bases at J; junction bases unmatched: 4. The CDR3 length is 15 residues. CDR3 DNA sequence: TGCGCCAGCAGCTTATTCGGGACAGACCAAGAGACCCAGTACTTC. Its protein is CASSLFGTDQETQYF.

This clonotype was detected a few times. The J gene is TRBJ1-2, the V gene TRBV20-1; a weak D match, TRBD1 (5 bases). Deletions cut 4 bases from V and 2 bases from J, with 8 bases between. This CDR3 spans 12 amino acids. The V gene's germline CDR1 is DFQATT and CDR2 SNEGSKA (reference sequence). CDR3 region: CSANGDNYGYTF. The DNA for the CDR3 is TGCAGTGCTAACGGGGACAACTATGGCTACACCTTC.

This clonotype has ten or more counts. The gene calls are TRBV14 and TRBJ2-7, with 7 nucleotides matching TRBD1. V was clipped by 3 bases and J by 3 bases; unmatched bases: 8. This CDR3 comprises 15 residues. The germline CDR1 and CDR2 sequences are SGHDN and FVKESK. CDR3 sequence reads: CASSQRGTADYEQYF. CDR3 DNA sequence: TGTGCCAGCAGCCAGAGGGGGACAGCAGACTACGAGCAGTACTTC.

Details on this clonotype: An end of the junction does not agree with germline; a read error may underlie this. The chain carries TRBV7-6 and TRBJ2-1; 8 bases are shared with TRBD2. CDR3 length equals 14 residues. CDR1 is SGHVS, CDR2 FNYEAQ, per germline. The CDR3, as DNA: TGTGCCGGCAGCGCCGGGGGGGGCTACAATGAGCAGTTCTTC. It codes for CAGSAGGGYNEQFF. Drawing the rest from reference TRBV7-6 and TRBJ2-1, the complete variable domain is GAGVSQSPRYKVTKRGQDVALRCDPISGHVSLYWYRQALGQGPEFLTYFNYEAQQDKSGLPNDRFSAERPEGSISTLTIQRTEQRDSAMYRCAGSAGGGYNEQFFGPGTRLTVL.

There are many counts of this clonotype. The chain is built from TRBV7-9 and TRBJ2-3; 8 positions agree with TRBD1. Germline V gives CDR1 SEHNR, CDR2 FQNEAQ (reference sequence). The ends lost 7 bases at V and 3 bases at J; junction bases unmatched: 6. The CDR3 sequence is 14 residues long. CDR3 sequence reads: CASIPTGVTDTQYF. CDR3 coding DNA: TGTGCCAGCATCCCGACAGGGGTGACAGATACGCAGTATTTT.

The table lists this clonotype with a few counts. V usage is TRBV29-1 and J usage is TRBJ2-5, with 9 bases matching TRBD2. Germline V CDR1 and CDR2: SQVTM, ANQGSEA. After removal of 6 bases from V and 5 bases from J, the junction contained 13 bases not matched to a gene. The CDR3 sequence is 15 residues long. CDR3: CSVELAGYGAETQYF. DNA for the CDR3: TGCAGCGTAGAGCTAGCGGGATATGGTGCGGAGACCCAGTACTTC. The complete variable domain, with remaining parts taken from reference TRBV29-1 and TRBJ2-5, reads SAVISQKPSRDICQRGTSLTIQCQVDSQVTMMFWYRQQPGQSLTLIATANQGSEATYESGFVIDKFPISRPNLTFSTLTVSNMSPEDSSIYLCSVELAGYGAETQYFGPGTRLLVL.

This chain uses TRBV5-1 with TRBJ2-5; D is possibly TRBD2 (5 bases). The CDR3 extends over 15 amino acids. Trimming stripped 1 base from V and 5 bases from J, with 15 bases between. Germline CDR1 and CDR2: SGHRS and YFSETQ. CDR3 residues: CASSLLDSSRETQYF. Written as DNA, the CDR3 is TGCGCCAGCAGCTTGTTGGACTCCAGCCGGGAGACCCAGTACTTC.

This clonotype was counted at least ten times. The rearrangement uses TRBV28 and TRBJ1-2; D is possibly TRBD1 (6 bases). V lost 5 bases and J 8 bases, leaving 15 bases between the germline ends. Germline values: CDR1 MDHEN, CDR2 SYDVKM. This CDR3 has 13 residues. CDR3 sequence (DNA): TGTGCCAGCAGTGAAACGGGACAAGAGGGCTACACCTTC. This encodes CASSETGQEGYTF.

Worth noting for this clonotype: A clone one base away is much larger, so this may be a read error. The rearrangement joins TRBV25-1 to TRBJ1-1, with no clear D. CDR1 is MGHDK, CDR2 SYGVNS, per germline. This CDR3 is 12 amino acids long. In nucleotides, the CDR3 is TGTGCCAGCAGATTAAGTAGGGAACGAGCTTCCTTT. Its translation: CASRLSRERASF.

This clonotype was recorded at least ten times. The V gene is TRBV5-1, the J gene TRBJ2-7, with D possibly being TRBD2 (6 bases). V was pared by 2 bases and J by 7 bases, with 13 bases between. The germline V gene has CDR1 SGHRS and CDR2 YFSETQ. The CDR3 loop spans 13 amino acids. The CDR3 DNA follows: TGCGCCAGCAGCTTATTAGGAGGGAGGGAGCAGTACTTC. It is translated as CASSLLGGREQYF. The full variable domain, in which reference TRBV5-1 and TRBJ2-7 provide the parts outside the CDR3, is KAGVTQTPRYLIKTRGQQVTLSCSPISGHRSVSWYQQTPGQGLQFLFEYFSETQRNKGNFPGRFSGRQFSNSRSEMNVSTLELGDSALYLCASSLLGGREQYFGPGTRLTVT.